Detailed here is one TCR beta chain. The antigen remains unidentified. CDR1 is KGHSH, CDR2 LQKENI, per germline. Trimming took 6 bases from V and 4 from J; bases not matched to a gene: 7. CDR3 size: 15 residues. This entry is derived from a study of cytomegalovirus exposure and HLA in healthy donors. General study results and limits: A later examination showed that TCR association rates differed by HLA locus, with DRB1 most and HLA-C fewest. A later analysis reportedly identified an Asian-associated ancestry cluster as carrying fewer N-insertions than the approximately 620-donor mean.

Primers: 60 Vbeta forward and 13 Jbeta reverse. Clones were sequenced by immunoSEQ multiplex PCR, and TCRdb holds only the in-frame ones, with some missing. The sample holds 95,000 to 110,000 clones, approximately 73% seen once. V gene TRBV18 combines with J gene TRBJ2-1; 9 bases align to TRBD1. The TCR sequence derives from a man aged 30 to 45 in good health and CMV-seronegative. The specimen was PBMCs. This CDR3 is CASSQPGQGYNEQFF. The CDR3, as DNA: TGTGCCAGCTCCCAACCGGGACAGGGTTACAATGAGCAGTTCTTC.